This T cell receptor (beta chain) was sequenced during a study of persistence of HIV-infected CD4 T cells. Background on the study: Isolated cells were CMV- and HIV-1 Gag-responding CD4+ T cells.

This clone was observed a few times. As yet, its antigen is unknown. The libraries were made with immunoSEQ version 4 in survey mode. Genomic DNA was diluted to 10 ng/uL, up to roughly 1 ug per sample. This table comes from immunoSEQ multiplex PCR, and its TCRdb copy is limited to in-frame clones, with some not included. Of about 48,000 clones listed, more than 70% are singletons. Cells were stimulated with CMV-infected fibroblast lysates at roughly 10 ug/mL. CD40L-negative CD69-negative CD45RO-high memory CD4+ T cells were sorted as populations depleted of antigen-responding cells. For approximately 17 hours, CD8-depleted PBMCs received anti-CD28/CD49d costimulation, a CD40-blocking antibody and enfuvirtide. The sequences come from CD4+ T cells sorted from PBMCs after approximately 20-hour stimulation, collected from a patient who received antiretroviral therapy. The receptor's source is an adult man with HIV who was CMV-seropositive.

CDR3 protein: CASSRRAGSPYNEQFF. DNA for the CDR3: TGTGCCAGCAGCAGAAGAGCGGGGAGCCCATACAATGAGCAGTTCTTC. V usage is TRBV7-2 and J usage is TRBJ2-1, with 7 positions matching TRBD2. The V gene's germline CDR1 is SGHTA and CDR2 FQGNSA. The CDR3 extends over 16 amino acids. J gave up 4 bases and V 5 bases, and 11 bases lay outside the gene matches.